These 10 T cell receptor beta chains originate from one sample sequenced in a study of monozygotic twins with inflammatory bowel disease. TCRdb reprocessed the 5' RACE reads and keeps a single row for each CDR3 protein, giving no DNA. The repertoire shows approximately 330,000 distinct CDR3 sequences; the top ten hold around 2%. The sample consisted of blood. The origin of the receptors is a human donor with ulcerative colitis or Crohn's disease, or a healthy co-twin of an affected twin (not recorded which).

The V and J genes are TRBV5-5 and TRBJ2-7. The germline V gene has CDR1 SGHKS and CDR2 YYEKEE (reference sequence). The CDR3 is 16 residues long. The chain's CDR3 is CASSLSFSGSSYEQYF. The whole variable domain, remainder taken from reference TRBV5-5 and TRBJ2-7, is DAGVTQSPTHLIKTRGQQVTLRCSPISGHKSVSWYQQVLGQGPQFIFQYYEKEERGRGNFPDRFSARQFPNYSSELNVNALLLGDSALYLCASSLSFSGSSYEQYFGPGTRLTVT.

This chain links TRBV7-2 with TRBJ2-5; the TCRdb call, TRBD2, lacks DNA for checking. CDR1 is SGHTA, CDR2 FQGNSA, per germline. The CDR3 is 17 residues long. CDR3 region: CASSRGLAGGDRETQYF.

The genes are TRBV5-1 and TRBJ2-7; TCRdb indicates TRBD1, and absent DNA this call remains unverified. Germline lookup yields CDR1 SGHRS and CDR2 YFSETQ. This CDR3 spans 15 amino acids. CDR3 sequence reads: CASSFGDIVSYEQYF.

This rearrangement joins TRBV11-1 to TRBJ1-1. Germline assignment: CDR1 SGHAT and CDR2 FQDESV (reference sequence). This CDR3 has 12 amino acids. CDR3 residues: CASSFTSDEAFF. Looking up the rest from reference TRBV11-1 and TRBJ1-1 gives the full variable domain: EAEVAQSPRYKITEKSQAVAFWCDPISGHATLYWYRQILGQGPELLVQFQDESVVDDSQLPKDRFSAERLKGVDSTLKIQPAELGDSAMYLCASSFTSDEAFFGQGTRLTVV.

CDR3 sequence: CASSLWQGGDEQYF. The J gene is TRBJ2-7, the V gene TRBV5-1; TCRdb's D gene call, TRBD1, goes unchecked for lack of DNA. There are 14 residues in the CDR3. CDR1 is SGHRS, CDR2 YFSETQ, per germline.

The rearrangement links TRBV7-9 to TRBJ2-5. This CDR3 spans 16 amino acids. The V gene's germline CDR1 is SEHNR and CDR2 FQNEAQ (reference sequence). The CDR3 is CASSPFYSEYQETQYF.

CDR3 loop: CASSLVQGASYEQYF. The chain carries TRBV5-1 and TRBJ2-7; TCRdb designates TRBD1, a call that cannot be tested without DNA. The CDR3 loop spans 15 amino acids. The germline V gene encodes CDR1 SGHRS and CDR2 YFSETQ. The whole variable domain, remainder taken from reference TRBV5-1 and TRBJ2-7, is KAGVTQTPRYLIKTRGQQVTLSCSPISGHRSVSWYQQTPGQGLQFLFEYFSETQRNKGNFPGRFSGRQFSNSRSEMNVSTLELGDSALYLCASSLVQGASYEQYFGPGTRLTVT.

The chain has TRBV6-2 or TRBV6-3 and TRBJ1-5. The CDR3 runs 15 residues. The germline V gene has CDR1 MNHEY and CDR2 SVGEGT. CDR3 in amino acids: CASSPGLVSRQPQHF.

V is TRBV28 and J is TRBJ2-7; checking the TCRdb D call of TRBD1 is not possible without DNA. This CDR3 has 14 amino acids. Germline lookup yields CDR1 MDHEN and CDR2 SYDVKM. The CDR3 sequence: CASSLITGGYEQYF.

The chain employs TRBV20-1 and TRBJ1-1; the TRBD1 assignment by TCRdb is unverifiable without DNA. CDR1 is DFQATT, CDR2 SNEGSKA, per germline (reference sequence). This CDR3 has 11 amino acids. CDR3 sequence: CSSRGYTEAFF.